Listed below are T cell receptor beta chains from one sample, sequenced in a study of T cells in narcolepsy. Libraries were prepared by immunoSEQ multiplex PCR; TCRdb keeps only in-frame clonotypes and omits some of them. The data hold roughly 38,000 clones, with about 85% observed a single time. The sequencing sample was made of CD45RA- memory CD4+ T cells from PBMCs. Receptor source: a human donor with narcolepsy. Both conserved end residues are part of each CDR3. D genes are given only for firm matches. Clone size appears in some rows only: once, few, many, or a class for an expanded clone.

clone_size,v_call,j_call,d_call,cdr3_aa,cdr3_nt
-,TRBV4-1,TRBJ2-7,TRBD1,CASSWDRVPSYEQYF,TGCGCCAGCAGCTGGGACAGAGTCCCATCCTACGAGCAGTACTTC
-,TRBV30,TRBJ2-3,-,CAWSGQADTQYF,TGTGCCTGGAGTGGTCAGGCAGATACGCAGTATTTT
-,TRBV7-8,TRBJ1-2,TRBD1,CASSLAGTARTNYGYTF,TGTGCCAGCAGCTTAGCCGGGACAGCTCGTACTAACTATGGCTACACCTTC
-,TRBV11-3,TRBJ2-2,-,CASSLVGVTGELFF,TGTGCCAGCAGCTTAGTAGGGGTCACCGGGGAGCTGTTTTTT
few,TRBV10-3,TRBJ1-1,TRBD1,CASRGVGNTEAFF,TGTGCCTCCAGGGGGGTGGGGAACACTGAAGCTTTCTTT
-,TRBV19,TRBJ1-1,-,CASSMGLRAEAFF,TGTGCCAGTAGTATGGGGTTGCGCGCTGAAGCTTTCTTT
-,TRBV10-2,TRBJ2-7,-,CASTSSYEQYF,TGCGCCAGTACATCATCCTACGAGCAGTACTTC
-,TRBV14,TRBJ2-7,TRBD1,CASSTAVPGTAYEQYF,TGTGCCAGCAGCACGGCAGTACCCGGGACAGCCTACGAGCAGTACTTC
-,TRBV2,TRBJ2-7,-,CASIRAYEQYF,TGTGCCAGCATAAGAGCCTACGAGCAGTACTTC
-,TRBV30,TRBJ2-3,-,CAWTGITDTQYF,TGTGCCTGGACAGGGATCACAGATACGCAGTATTTT
-,TRBV5-4,TRBJ2-5,TRBD2,CASRPTSGGAPETQYF,TGTGCCAGCAGGCCTACTAGCGGGGGGGCCCCAGAGACCCAGTACTTC
-,TRBV10-3,TRBJ2-5,-,CAIRGIQETQYF,TGTGCCATCAGGGGTATACAAGAGACCCAGTACTTC
-,TRBV9,TRBJ2-3,TRBD2,CASSATSWGEDTQYF,TGTGCCAGCAGCGCGACTAGCTGGGGGGAAGATACGCAGTATTTT
-,TRBV28,TRBJ1-2,-,CASSLQGSYGYTF,TGTGCCAGCAGTCTACAGGGCTCTTATGGCTACACCTTC
-,TRBV18,TRBJ2-7,-,CASSPSSYGQYF,TGTGCCAGCTCACCCTCCTCCTACGGGCAGTACTTC
once,TRBV2,TRBJ1-1,-,CASSVAGLNTEAFF,TGTGCCAGCAGTGTCGCAGGCTTGAACACTGAAGCTTTCTTT
-,TRBV19,TRBJ1-2,-,CASRDAGNPPYGYTF,TGTGCCAGTAGAGACGCCGGAAACCCCCCCTATGGCTACACCTTC
-,TRBV6-5,TRBJ1-5,-,CASSYSADRSQPQHF,TGTGCCAGCAGTTACTCAGCAGACAGGTCCCAGCCCCAGCATTTT
-,TRBV2,TRBJ1-3,TRBD1,CASGTGASGNTIYF,TGTGCCAGCGGGACAGGGGCTTCAGGAAACACCATATATTTT
-,TRBV9,TRBJ1-6,TRBD1,CASSVEGTGGNSPLHF,TGTGCCAGCAGCGTCGAGGGGACAGGGGGCAATTCACCCCTCCACTTT
-,TRBV5-1,TRBJ1-3,-,CASSPSSGNTIYF,TGCGCCAGCAGCCCCTCCTCTGGAAACACCATATATTTT
-,TRBV7-8,TRBJ2-2,TRBD1,CASSLMTGTTGELFF,TGTGCCAGCAGCTTAATGACAGGGACCACCGGGGAGCTGTTTTTT
-,TRBV30,TRBJ1-6,-,CAWNPQGRSPLHF,TGTGCCTGGAATCCGCAGGGCAGGTCACCCCTCCACTTT
-,TRBV30,TRBJ1-3,-,CAWRQVNSGNTIYF,TGTGCCTGGAGACAGGTGAACTCTGGAAACACCATATATTTT
-,TRBV7-3,TRBJ2-7,-,CASSRGHFSEQYF,TGTGCCAGCAGCCGGGGACATTTTTCCGAGCAGTACTTC
-,TRBV30,TRBJ1-5,-,CALGKANSNQPQHF,TGTGCACTTGGGAAGGCTAATAGCAATCAGCCCCAGCATTTT
-,TRBV11-3,TRBJ1-4,-,CASSPGLAAWEPNEKLFF,TGTGCCAGCAGCCCAGGGCTGGCAGCCTGGGAACCGAATGAAAAACTGTTTTTT
once,TRBV18,TRBJ1-2,-,CASSPSTGHNYGYTF,TGTGCCAGCTCACCATCGACGGGACACAACTATGGCTACACCTTC
-,TRBV7-2,TRBJ2-1,TRBD2,CASSLRAGGSYNEQFF,TGTGCCAGCAGCCTACGGGCGGGGGGTAGCTACAATGAGCAGTTCTTC
-,TRBV18,TRBJ2-7,TRBD1,CASSPRWSGQGLSYEQYF,TGTGCCAGCTCACCACGGTGGTCGGGACAGGGCCTCTCCTACGAGCAGTACTTC
-,TRBV29-1,TRBJ1-1,-,CSVKQGNTEAFF,TGCAGCGTTAAACAGGGGAACACTGAAGCTTTCTTT
-,TRBV11-3,TRBJ1-4,-,CASNEPGELFF,TGTGCCAGCAACGAACCCGGGGAACTGTTTTTT
few,TRBV5-4,TRBJ1-5,-,CASSLAGEAGQPQHF,TGTGCCAGCAGCTTGGCCGGAGAGGCGGGTCAGCCCCAGCATTTT
-,TRBV10-3,TRBJ2-1,-,CAISETGPDEQFF,TGTGCCATCAGTGAGACAGGGCCGGATGAGCAGTTCTTC
-,TRBV7-6,TRBJ2-1,-,CASSHGPPYNEQFF,TGTGCCAGCAGCCACGGACCACCTTACAATGAGCAGTTCTTC
-,TRBV7-9,TRBJ2-7,TRBD1,CASSLVSGGHYEQYF,TGTGCCAGCAGCTTAGTTTCAGGGGGCCACTACGAGCAGTACTTC
-,TRBV7-2,TRBJ2-7,-,CASSLDSYGGIKNEQYF,TGTGCCAGCAGCTTAGATTCCTATGGCGGGATAAAGAACGAGCAGTACTTC
-,TRBV10-1,TRBJ2-3,-,CASSETIADTQYF,TGCGCCAGCAGTGAGACTATCGCGGATACGCAGTATTTT
-,TRBV5-1,TRBJ2-2,-,CASSPTGRDTGELFF,TGCGCCAGCAGCCCTACAGGGAGGGACACCGGGGAGCTGTTTTTT
-,TRBV28,TRBJ1-1,-,CASSLSGARTEAFF,TGTGCCAGCAGTTTATCGGGGGCGAGAACTGAAGCTTTCTTT
-,TRBV5-4,TRBJ1-1,TRBD1,CASSLATGVNTEAFF,TGTGCCAGCAGCTTAGCGACAGGGGTGAACACTGAAGCTTTCTTT
-,TRBV29-1,TRBJ2-7,TRBD2,CSVEGTSGGSPYEQYF,TGCAGCGTTGAGGGGACTAGCGGGGGTTCTCCCTACGAGCAGTACTTC
-,TRBV2,TRBJ2-2,-,CASRVQGSAGELFF,TGTGCCAGCCGGGTACAGGGTAGCGCCGGGGAGCTGTTTTTT
once,TRBV28,TRBJ2-7,-,CASRRDNSYEQYF,TGTGCCAGCAGACGGGACAACTCCTACGAGCAGTACTTC
-,TRBV19,TRBJ1-6,TRBD1,CASTKTGDNSPLHF,TGTGCCAGTACCAAGACAGGGGATAATTCACCCCTCCACTTT
-,TRBV5-5,TRBJ1-4,TRBD1,CASSQEQGTVEKLFF,TGTGCCAGCAGCCAGGAACAGGGGACCGTTGAAAAACTGTTTTTT
-,TRBV2,TRBJ2-3,-,CASSTDTQYF,TGTGCCAGCAGCACAGATACGCAGTATTTT
-,TRBV30,TRBJ1-1,-,CAWAGTEAFF,TGTGCCTGGGCAGGGACTGAAGCTTTCTTT
-,TRBV7-9,TRBJ2-7,TRBD1,CASSLGQGAPHEQYF,TGTGCCAGCAGCTTAGGGCAGGGGGCACCTCACGAGCAGTACTTC
few,TRBV10-3,TRBJ1-1,-,CAISVGQGTEAFF,TGTGCCATCAGTGTGGGTCAGGGGACTGAAGCTTTCTTT
-,TRBV2,TRBJ2-7,TRBD1,CASSFGTGPYEQYF,TGTGCCAGCAGTTTTGGGACAGGTCCTTACGAGCAGTACTTC
few,TRBV4-2,TRBJ1-4,-,CASSQIWATNEKLFF,TGTGCCAGCAGCCAAATATGGGCGACTAATGAAAAACTGTTTTTT